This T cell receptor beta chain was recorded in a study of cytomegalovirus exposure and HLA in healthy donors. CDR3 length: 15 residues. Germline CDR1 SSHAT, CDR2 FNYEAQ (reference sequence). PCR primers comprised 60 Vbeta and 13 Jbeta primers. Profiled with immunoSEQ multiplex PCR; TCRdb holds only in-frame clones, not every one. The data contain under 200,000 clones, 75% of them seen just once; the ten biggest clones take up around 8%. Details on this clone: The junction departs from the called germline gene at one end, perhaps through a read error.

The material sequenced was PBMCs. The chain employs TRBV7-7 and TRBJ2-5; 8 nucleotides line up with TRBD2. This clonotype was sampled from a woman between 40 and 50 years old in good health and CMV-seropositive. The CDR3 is CASSAPGTRDETQYF. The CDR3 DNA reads TGTGCTAGCAGCGCGCCCGGGACTAGAGATGAGACCCAGTACTTC.